The rows below give T cell receptor beta chains drawn from one sample of a study of shared clonotypes between healthy human individuals. TCRdb keeps only in-frame clones here, not all; method: immunoSEQ multiplex PCR. The table shows under 2.5 million clones, with just under 95% occurring only once. The sequenced sample consisted of naive CD4+ T cells from PBMCs. Receptors were obtained from a man aged 18-30 years in good health. Some clones in this sample may be carry-over from other donors' samples. Each CDR3 is given with its conserved first and last residue. The D gene is left open where the match is weak. Some rows mark clone size as missing; the rest say once, few, many or name a class of expanded clone.

J gene | clone size | V gene | D gene | CDR3 protein | CDR3 DNA
TRBJ2-1 | . | TRBV15 | . | CATSRGENEQFF | TGTGCCACCAGCAGGGGTGAGAATGAGCAGTTCTTC
TRBJ2-2 | . | TRBV15 | TRBD2 | CATSRDYSGMHTGELFF | TGTGCCACCAGCAGAGACTATAGCGGGATGCACACCGGGGAGCTGTTTTTT
TRBJ2-1 | . | TRBV14 | TRBD1 | CASSQLTGATYNEQFF | TGTGCCAGCAGCCAATTGACAGGGGCTACCTACAATGAGCAGTTCTTC
TRBJ2-3 | . | TRBV18 | TRBD2 | CASSPGLAGGTADTQYF | TGTGCCAGCTCACCTGGACTAGCGGGAGGGACGGCAGATACGCAGTATTTT
TRBJ2-7 | . | TRBV6-6 | . | CASSYERVREQYF | TGTGCCAGCAGTTACGAAAGGGTGAGGGAGCAGTACTTC
TRBJ1-1 | . | TRBV7-9 | . | CASSPDSLTEAFF | TGTGCCAGCAGCCCCGACAGCCTCACTGAAGCTTTCTTT
TRBJ2-7 | . | TRBV19 | . | CASSSRGLSSYEQYF | TGTGCCAGTAGCTCGCGGGGGCTAAGCTCCTACGAGCAGTACTTC
TRBJ1-1 | . | TRBV11-1 | . | CASSFQENTEAFF | TGTGCCAGCAGCTTTCAGGAGAACACTGAAGCTTTCTTT
TRBJ2-1 | . | TRBV14 | TRBD2 | CASLPSGAGSSEQFF | TGTGCCAGCCTTCCTAGCGGAGCAGGTTCGTCTGAGCAGTTCTTC
TRBJ2-1 | . | TRBV5-1 | TRBD2 | CASSSGLAVTNEQFF | TGCGCCAGCAGCTCAGGACTAGCGGTAACCAATGAGCAGTTCTTC
TRBJ1-1 | . | TRBV5-1 | . | CASSLERPNTEAFF | TGCGCCAGCAGCTTGGAGCGGCCGAACACTGAAGCTTTCTTT
TRBJ2-7 | . | TRBV5-1 | . | CASSLGDFVPGDYYEQYF | TGCGCCAGCAGCTTGGGGGATTTTGTTCCGGGAGATTACTACGAGCAGTACTTC
TRBJ2-6 | . | TRBV7-8 | . | CASSTTTGPGANVLTF | TGTGCCAGCAGCACAACTACAGGCCCTGGGGCCAACGTCCTGACTTTC
TRBJ2-7 | . | TRBV5-4 | TRBD2 | CASSLAAGETYEQYF | TGTGCCAGCAGCTTGGCGGCGGGAGAGACCTACGAGCAGTACTTC
TRBJ1-1 | . | TRBV6-5 | . | CASSYWAGKGTEAFF | TGTGCCAGCAGTTACTGGGCGGGAAAGGGCACTGAAGCTTTCTTT
TRBJ2-7 | . | TRBV5-1 | . | CASSRAHYEQYF | TGCGCCAGCAGCCGGGCCCACTACGAGCAGTACTTC
TRBJ1-1 | . | TRBV7-7 | . | CASSLGMNTEAFF | TGTGCCAGCAGCTTAGGAATGAACACTGAAGCTTTCTTT
TRBJ1-2 | few | TRBV7-3 | TRBD1 | CASSSTGGIGGYTF | TGTGCCAGCAGCTCGACAGGGGGCATAGGTGGCTACACCTTC
TRBJ2-3 | . | TRBV25-1 | . | CASSASDTQYF | TGTGCCAGCAGTGCATCAGATACGCAGTATTTT
TRBJ2-7 | . | TRBV5-1 | . | CASSLTGSYEQYF | TGCGCCAGCAGCTTGACGGGCTCCTACGAGCAGTACTTC
TRBJ2-2 | . | TRBV6-5 | . | CASSYQPVGTGELFF | TGTGCCAGCAGCTACCAACCGGTAGGCACCGGGGAGCTGTTTTTT
TRBJ2-7 | . | TRBV28 | TRBD2 | CASSRTSAANEQYF | TGTGCCAGCAGTCGGACTAGCGCGGCGAACGAGCAGTACTTC
TRBJ2-7 | . | TRBV7-2 | . | CASSRQVAYEQYF | TGTGCCAGCAGCCGACAGGTTGCCTACGAGCAGTACTTC
TRBJ2-7 | . | TRBV28 | TRBD2 | CASSLPTSGSAYEQYF | TGTGCCAGCAGTTTGCCCACTAGCGGGAGTGCCTACGAGCAGTACTTC
TRBJ2-1 | . | TRBV7-2 | TRBD1 | CASSPKTGSSYNEQFF | TGTGCCAGCAGCCCTAAGACAGGGTCCTCCTACAATGAGCAGTTCTTC
TRBJ1-1 | few | TRBV28 | TRBD1 | CASRQGDTEAFF | TGTGCCAGCAGGCAGGGGGACACTGAAGCTTTCTTT
TRBJ2-1 | . | TRBV28 | . | CASMSQPGPRQFF | TGTGCCAGCATGTCCCAACCGGGACCGCGCCAGTTCTTC
TRBJ2-3 | . | TRBV10-3 | . | CAISVDTGADTQYF | TGTGCCATCAGTGTCGACACAGGAGCAGATACGCAGTATTTT
TRBJ1-4 | . | TRBV29-1 | . | CSVESQATNEKLFF | TGCAGCGTTGAAAGTCAAGCAACTAATGAAAAACTGTTTTTT